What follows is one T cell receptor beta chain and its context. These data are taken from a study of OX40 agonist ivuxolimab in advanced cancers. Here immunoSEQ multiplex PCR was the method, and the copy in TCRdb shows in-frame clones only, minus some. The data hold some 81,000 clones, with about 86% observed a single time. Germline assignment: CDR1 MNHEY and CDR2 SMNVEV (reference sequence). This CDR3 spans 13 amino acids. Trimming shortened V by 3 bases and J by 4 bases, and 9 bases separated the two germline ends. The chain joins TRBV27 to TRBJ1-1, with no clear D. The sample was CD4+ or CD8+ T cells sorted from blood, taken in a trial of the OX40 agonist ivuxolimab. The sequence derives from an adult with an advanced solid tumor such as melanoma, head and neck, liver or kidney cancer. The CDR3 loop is CASSFWASTEAFF. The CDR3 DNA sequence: TGTGCCAGCAGTTTTTGGGCCAGCACTGAAGCTTTCTTT.